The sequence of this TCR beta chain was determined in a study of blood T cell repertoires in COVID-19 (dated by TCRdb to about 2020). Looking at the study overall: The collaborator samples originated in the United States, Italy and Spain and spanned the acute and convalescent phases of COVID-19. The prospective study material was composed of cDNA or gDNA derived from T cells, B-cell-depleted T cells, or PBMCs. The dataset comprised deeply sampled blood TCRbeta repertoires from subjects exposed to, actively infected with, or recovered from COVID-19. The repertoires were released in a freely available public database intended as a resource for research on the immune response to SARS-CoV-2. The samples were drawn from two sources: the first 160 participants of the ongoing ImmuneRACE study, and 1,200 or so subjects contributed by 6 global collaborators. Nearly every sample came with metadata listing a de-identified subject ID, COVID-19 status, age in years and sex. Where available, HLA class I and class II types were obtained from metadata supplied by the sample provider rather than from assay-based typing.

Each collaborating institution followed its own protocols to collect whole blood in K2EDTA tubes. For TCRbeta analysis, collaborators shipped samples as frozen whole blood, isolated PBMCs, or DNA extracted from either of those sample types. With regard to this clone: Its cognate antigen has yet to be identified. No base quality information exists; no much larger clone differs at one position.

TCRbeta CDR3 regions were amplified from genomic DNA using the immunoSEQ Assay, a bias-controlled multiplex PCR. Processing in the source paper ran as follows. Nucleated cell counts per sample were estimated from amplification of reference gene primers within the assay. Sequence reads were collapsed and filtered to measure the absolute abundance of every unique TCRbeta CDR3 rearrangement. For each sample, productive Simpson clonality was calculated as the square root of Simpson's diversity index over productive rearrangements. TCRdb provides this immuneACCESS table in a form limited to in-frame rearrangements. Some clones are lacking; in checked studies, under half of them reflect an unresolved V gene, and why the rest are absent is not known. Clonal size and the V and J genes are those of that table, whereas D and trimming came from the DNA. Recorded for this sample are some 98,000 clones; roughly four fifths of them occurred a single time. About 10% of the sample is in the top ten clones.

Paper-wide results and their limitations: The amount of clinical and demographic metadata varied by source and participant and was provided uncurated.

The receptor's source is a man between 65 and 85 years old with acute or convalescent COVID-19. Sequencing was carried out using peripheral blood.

CDR3 region: CASSPSGGGYEQYF. The nucleotides are TGTGCCAGCAGTCCTAGCGGAGGGGGCTACGAGCAGTACTTC. The chain is encoded by TRBV6-5 joined to TRBJ2-7; TRBD2 is perhaps the D gene, given 7 matching bases. Including cysteine and phenylalanine, the CDR3 has 14 amino acids. The CDR3 DNA has 42 bases and is translated from base 1. V loses 5 bases of germline sequence and J loses 3 bases, and the interval between the two ends is 14 bases. From a lookup of the germline V gene, CDR1 and CDR2 are MNHEY and SVGAGI.